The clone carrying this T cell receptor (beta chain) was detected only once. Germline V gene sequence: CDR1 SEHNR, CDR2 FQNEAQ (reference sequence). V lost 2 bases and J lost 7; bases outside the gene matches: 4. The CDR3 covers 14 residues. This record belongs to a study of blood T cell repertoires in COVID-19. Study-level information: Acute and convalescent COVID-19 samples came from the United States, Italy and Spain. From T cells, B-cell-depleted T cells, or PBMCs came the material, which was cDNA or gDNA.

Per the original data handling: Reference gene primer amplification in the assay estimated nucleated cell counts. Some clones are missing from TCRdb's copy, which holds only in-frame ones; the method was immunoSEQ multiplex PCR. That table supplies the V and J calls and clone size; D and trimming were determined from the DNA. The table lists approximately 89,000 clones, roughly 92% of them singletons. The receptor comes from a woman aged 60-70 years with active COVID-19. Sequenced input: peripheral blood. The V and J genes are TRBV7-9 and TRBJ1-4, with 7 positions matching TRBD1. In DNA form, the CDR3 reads TGTGCCAGCAGCTTAAAGGGGGCGATTGAAAAACTGTTTTTT. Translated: CASSLKGAIEKLFF.